These T cell receptor beta chains were read from a single sample in a study of T-cell reconstitution after alpha-beta-depleted transplantation in children. MiXCR, run by TCRdb on the PCR reads, gives a single entry per CDR3 protein. The repertoire includes about 78,000 distinct CDR3 sequences, approximately 14% of them detected once, and 27% sits in the top ten. The sample in question was PBMCs, mostly from graft donor cells, obtained 180 days after TCRalphabeta/CD19-depleted stem cell transplant. Receptors were obtained from a male patient under 10 years old who had a stem cell transplant for acute lymphoblastic leukemia, so the T cells may come from the graft donor. The CDR3 runs from the conserved cysteine through the conserved F or W. The D gene is left open where the match is weak. Clone size is stated in some rows and not others, as once, few, many or a class when expanded.

len	abundance	v_gene	j_gene	d_gene	CDR3aa	CDR3nt
12	many	TRBV20-1	TRBJ2-3	.	CSASFGTDTQYF	TGCAGTGCTAGTTTTGGTACCGATACGCAGTATTTT
16	.	TRBV7-3	TRBJ2-5	.	CAGRQGGVAEGETQYF	TGTGCCGGGAGGCAGGGGGGAGTAGCGGAGGGGGAGACCCAGTACTTC
17	few	TRBV7-9	TRBJ2-7	TRBD2	CASSTLSGTSGTYEQYF	TGTGCCAGCAGCACCCTGTCTGGGACTAGCGGAACCTACGAGCAGTACTTC
16	.	TRBV4-3	TRBJ1-5	.	CASSQDVDSKNQPQHF	TGCGCCAGCAGCCAAGATGTTGACAGCAAAAATCAGCCCCAGCATTTT
18	few	TRBV15	TRBJ1-5	.	CATSRAKFGPPWSQPQHF	TGTGCCACCAGCAGAGCTAAGTTCGGGCCTCCCTGGTCTCAGCCCCAGCATTTT
13	few	TRBV20-1	TRBJ2-5	TRBD2	CSGDSGVQETQYF	TGCAGTGGCGATAGCGGGGTCCAAGAGACCCAGTACTTC
15	.	TRBV5-1	TRBJ2-5	.	CASSLGLTEKETQYF	TGCGCCAGCAGCTTGGGGCTGACAGAAAAAGAGACCCAGTACTTC
13	.	TRBV7-2	TRBJ2-7	.	CASSPKPSYEQYF	TGTGCCAGCAGCCCCAAACCCAGTTACGAGCAGTACTTC
12	.	TRBV28	TRBJ2-7	.	CASTDEGSEQYF	TGTGCCAGCACCGACGAGGGCTCCGAGCAGTACTTC
14	once	TRBV7-6	TRBJ2-3	TRBD1	CASSLQGARDTQYF	TGTGCCAGCAGCTTACAGGGGGCGCGGGATACGCAGTATTTT
14	many	TRBV6-1	TRBJ1-2	TRBD1	CASSGRQGDYGYTF	TGTGCCAGCAGTGGACGACAGGGGGACTATGGCTACACCTTC
16	few	TRBV24-1	TRBJ1-5	.	CATSDLDRHGHQPQHF	TGTGCCACCAGTGACCTTGATCGGCACGGGCATCAGCCCCAGCATTTT
13	.	TRBV7-3	TRBJ2-5	.	CASARGLWETQYF	TGTGCCAGCGCCCGCGGCCTGTGGGAGACCCAGTACTTC
13	few	TRBV10-3	TRBJ2-3	.	CAISGQGLDTQYF	TGTGCCATCAGTGGCCAGGGGCTAGATACGCAGTATTTT
15	.	TRBV7-8	TRBJ2-1	TRBD2	CASRTKREVVGEQFF	TGTGCCAGCAGAACTAAGCGGGAGGTCGTAGGAGAGCAGTTCTTC
15	few	TRBV27	TRBJ2-5	TRBD2	CASSFRGRKGETQYF	TGTGCCAGCAGTTTCCGCGGGAGGAAGGGGGAGACCCAGTACTTC
15	few	TRBV12-3/TRBV12-4	TRBJ1-3	.	CASSLRPRTRNTIYF	TGTGCCAGCAGTTTAAGGCCCCGTACCCGAAACACCATATATTTT
15	many	TRBV20-1	TRBJ2-3	.	CSARKATTNTDTQYF	TGCAGTGCTAGAAAGGCGACTACCAACACAGATACGCAGTATTTT
17	few	TRBV7-2	TRBJ2-3	.	CASSTPGLGPEGDTQYF	TGTGCCAGCAGCACCCCGGGACTGGGTCCGGAAGGGGATACGCAGTATTTT
15	few	TRBV25-1	TRBJ2-5	.	CASSERNAPRETQYF	TGTGCCAGCAGTGAAAGAAACGCCCCCAGGGAGACCCAGTACTTC
12	.	TRBV5-1	TRBJ2-7	.	CASSLGEDEQYF	TGCGCCAGCAGCTTGGGGGAGGACGAGCAGTACTTC
12	.	TRBV20-1	TRBJ1-2	.	CSARDGSYGYTF	TGCAGTGCTAGAGATGGCAGCTATGGCTACACCTTC
14	many	TRBV6-5	TRBJ2-2	.	CASSYGGGTGELFF	TGTGCCAGCAGTTACGGAGGAGGCACCGGGGAGCTGTTTTTT
14	few	TRBV7-2	TRBJ2-1	.	CASSLAAGNHEQFF	TGTGCCAGCAGCTTAGCGGCGGGGAACCATGAGCAGTTCTTC
14	.	TRBV4-3	TRBJ2-2	.	CASSQVWRVGELFF	TGCGCCAGCAGCCAAGTATGGAGGGTCGGGGAGCTGTTTTTT
15	few	TRBV10-3	TRBJ2-5	.	CAISWGYYSGETQYF	TGTGCCATCAGTTGGGGCTACTACTCTGGAGAGACCCAGTACTTC
13	.	TRBV7-2	TRBJ2-5	.	CASSPGRAETQYF	TGTGCCAGCAGCCCTGGTCGGGCGGAGACCCAGTACTTC
16	.	TRBV6-5	TRBJ1-4	.	CASSYYRKLANEKLFF	TGTGCCAGCAGTTACTACCGGAAGCTGGCTAATGAAAAACTGTTTTTT
14	many	TRBV5-1	TRBJ2-4	.	CASSLTVAKNIQYF	TGCGCCAGCAGCTTGACGGTAGCCAAAAACATTCAGTACTTC
15	.	TRBV7-2	TRBJ2-7	TRBD1	CASTKRDRDTYEQYF	TGTGCCAGCACCAAGAGGGACAGGGACACCTACGAGCAGTACTTC
16	.	TRBV7-8	TRBJ1-3	.	CASSARQALSGNTIYF	TGTGCCAGCAGCGCAAGACAGGCACTCTCTGGAAACACCATATATTTT
14	few	TRBV20-1	TRBJ1-5	.	CSARRAGRNQPQHF	TGCAGTGCTAGAAGGGCAGGCCGTAATCAGCCCCAGCATTTT
17	.	TRBV7-3	TRBJ2-1	.	CASSLYAARGGHNEQFF	TGTGCCAGCAGCTTATACGCGGCCAGGGGGGGGCACAATGAGCAGTTCTTC
16	.	TRBV24-1	TRBJ1-2	.	CATSDSYWRSPEGYTF	TGTGCCACCAGTGACAGCTACTGGAGGTCCCCTGAAGGCTACACCTTC
16	many	TRBV11-2	TRBJ1-4	TRBD1	CASSPGQRATNEKLFF	TGTGCCAGCAGCCCGGGACAGAGAGCAACTAATGAAAAACTGTTTTTT
16	few	TRBV5-1	TRBJ2-3	.	CASSLAVLARADTQYF	TGCGCCAGCAGCTTGGCCGTGTTAGCGAGGGCAGATACGCAGTATTTT
15	.	TRBV5-1	TRBJ2-5	.	CASSPGQRLQETQYF	TGCGCCAGCAGCCCCGGACAGAGACTCCAAGAGACCCAGTACTTC
16	few	TRBV10-3	TRBJ2-1	TRBD2	CAISGSSGSSYNEQFF	TGTGCCATCAGTGGATCTAGCGGGAGCTCCTACAATGAGCAGTTCTTC
12	.	TRBV30	TRBJ1-6	.	CAWSFDSSPLHF	TGTGCCTGGAGTTTCGATAGTTCACCCCTCCACTTT
14	.	TRBV5-1	TRBJ2-1	TRBD2	CASKGEGWSNEQFF	TGCGCCAGCAAAGGGGAGGGGTGGTCCAATGAGCAGTTCTTC
14	few	TRBV6-5	TRBJ2-7	.	CASSSPGAKDEQYF	TGTGCCAGCAGTTCCCCGGGGGCCAAGGACGAGCAGTACTTC
16	.	TRBV6-5	TRBJ1-1	.	CASSSADSPMNTEAFF	TGTGCCAGCAGTTCCGCAGACAGTCCGATGAACACTGAAGCTTTCTTT
12	many	TRBV20-1	TRBJ1-2	TRBD1	CSARGQGGGYTF	TGCAGTGCTAGGGGACAGGGAGGAGGCTACACCTTC
16	few	TRBV12-3/TRBV12-4	TRBJ1-2	TRBD1	CASSRRNRGRGYGYTF	TGTGCCAGCAGTCGGCGTAACAGGGGGCGAGGGTATGGCTACACCTTC
17	.	TRBV20-1	TRBJ2-3	TRBD2	CSARDQKRENGTDTQYF	TGCAGTGCTAGAGATCAAAAGCGGGAGAATGGCACAGATACGCAGTATTTT
13	.	TRBV12-3/TRBV12-4	TRBJ1-2	.	CASRQNGGYGYTF	TGTGCCAGCAGACAAAACGGCGGGTATGGCTACACCTTC